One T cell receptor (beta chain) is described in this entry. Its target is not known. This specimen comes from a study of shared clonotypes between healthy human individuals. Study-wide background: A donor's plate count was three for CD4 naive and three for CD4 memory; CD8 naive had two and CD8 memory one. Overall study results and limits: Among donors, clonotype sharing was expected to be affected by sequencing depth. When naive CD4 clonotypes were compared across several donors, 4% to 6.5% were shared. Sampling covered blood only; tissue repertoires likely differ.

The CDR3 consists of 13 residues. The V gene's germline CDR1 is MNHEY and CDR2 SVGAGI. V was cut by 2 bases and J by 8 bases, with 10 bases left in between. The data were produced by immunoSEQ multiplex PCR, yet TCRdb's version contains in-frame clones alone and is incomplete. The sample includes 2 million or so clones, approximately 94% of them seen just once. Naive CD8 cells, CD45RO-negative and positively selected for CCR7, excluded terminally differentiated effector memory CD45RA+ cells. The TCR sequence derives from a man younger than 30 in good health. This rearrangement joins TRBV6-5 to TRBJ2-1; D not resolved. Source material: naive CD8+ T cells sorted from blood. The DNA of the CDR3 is TGTGCCAGCAGTTACGGCGGTAGGGATGAGCAGTTCTTC. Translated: CASSYGGRDEQFF.